This T cell receptor beta chain was found in a study of shared clonotypes between healthy human individuals (dated by TCRdb to 2020 to 2022). Regarding the study in general: The cohort comprised two women and a few men aged 18 to 49 years. For each donor, CD4 naive and CD4 memory were each given three plates, CD8 naive was given two plates, and CD8 memory was given one plate. To estimate repertoire size and how much clonotype sharing occurs between individuals, the study deeply sequenced the blood TCR repertoires of about five healthy adults. To increase sequencing depth and limit assay-specific biases, TCR repertoire library preparation and sequencing were carried out by different laboratories using diverse techniques. Per donor, leukapheresis produced somewhere between about 0.94 and 9 billion PBMCs.

About this clone: Its specific antigen is unknown. Base qualities are not at hand, and no much larger clone is one base apart.

Using the deep immunoSEQ assay, multiplex PCR amplified TCR CDR3 regions from genomic DNA. Extracted genomic DNA from each cell subset was spread evenly across all wells of several immunoSEQ 96-well plates, with each plate serving as a replicate. Each replicate PCR for sorted subsets received about 0.2 ug genomic DNA, equal to roughly 29,000 T cell genomes. The purified libraries were quantified using a Qubit 3.0 fluorometer, sized with a Bioanalyzer 2100, and then quantified again using the KAPA Library Quantification kit. A separate single-read 150-cycle Illumina NextSeq 550 flow cell was used to sequence each immunoSEQ 96-well plate. Turning to the authors' computational methods: Because only junctional sequences without quality scores were contained in the immunoSEQ output, filtering matching that applied to full-length reads could not be performed. Sequences were annotated with PyIR, a Python wrapper for IgBLAST v1.9, using IMGT germline references to assign V/J genes and CDR3. Reads with weak V/J assignments (E-value above 1e-6), missing CDR3, stop codons, out-of-frame junctions, or ambiguous translated residues were removed. A V3J clonotype was defined by an identical inferred V gene, J gene, and CDR3 amino acid sequence. Percentage overlap between repertoires was calculated by dividing the number of shared unique clonotypes by the size of the smaller repertoire. Repertoire richness was assessed with RTK rarefaction, the Chao1 estimator, and Recon v2.1 estimates of unobserved clonotypes. OLGA was used to compute generation probabilities for all TCRbeta clonotypes that the gDNA method yielded from four donors. TCRdb holds this immuneACCESS table with in-frame rearrangements only. Some clones are missing; in checked studies, unresolved V genes explain under half, and the rest has no known cause. That table furnishes V, J and clone size, whereas the DNA furnished D and trimming. This sample lists around 2.1 million clones; 85% to 95% were detected once. The top ten clonotypes cover more than 1.5% of the sample.

For the CD8 naive samples, CD45RO-negative cells were positively selected for CCR7, yielding a CD45RA+CCR7+ population from which TemRA cells were excluded. The donors were healthy, HIV-negative adults who had no recently reported acute infections or vaccinations. Only Caucasian adults living in Nashville, Tennessee, USA were represented among the donors. After blood collection by leukapheresis, PBMCs were isolated using Ficoll-Histopaque density gradient centrifugation and then cryopreserved in the vapor phase of liquid nitrogen. Analytical flow cytometry was used to check the purity and quantity of every magnetically sorted T cell population. From each sorted fraction, genomic DNA was isolated and quantified by UV absorbance on a Nanodrop 2000c. As encoded in the germline V gene, CDR1 is LGHNA while CDR2 is YNFKEQ. There are 17 amino acids in the CDR3, from cysteine to phenylalanine inclusive. Here the CDR3 DNA is all that survives: 51 bases in frame from base 1. V is pruned by 3 bases and J by 7 bases, leaving 11 bases of the junction without a gene match.

The investigation overall reported the following: Sampling was restricted to blood, and TCR repertoires in tissues likely differ from the TCR repertoires found in blood. Pairwise subsampling led to the expectation that sequencing depth would affect the degree of clonotype sharing among donors. Naive subsets generally had larger estimated clonotype richness than memory subsets did. Rarefaction of sorted-subset datasets indicated incomplete sequencing despite the large sequencing depth. The small number of donors limited the genetic and exposure-history diversity represented. Compared with non-shared clonotypes, clonotypes shared by all four sorted-subset donors had higher generation probabilities. Across a few donors, approximately 5% of naive CD4, approximately 3.6% of naive CD8, approximately 2.5% of memory CD4, and 0.4% of memory CD8 clonotypes were shared.

The specimen was naive CD8+ T cells from PBMCs. Per the publication, the cell subset or site label means: CD45RA+CCR7+. The chain uses TRBV4-2 and TRBJ2-2, with 10 central nucleotides matching TRBD2. The sequence was obtained from a man aged 18 to 29 in good health. Some clones in this sample may be carry-over from other donors' samples. In nucleotide form, the sequence is TGTGCCAGCAGCCAGCCCCTAGCGGGAGAGGATGTCGGGGAGCTGTTTTTT. Translated, this is CASSQPLAGEDVGELFF.